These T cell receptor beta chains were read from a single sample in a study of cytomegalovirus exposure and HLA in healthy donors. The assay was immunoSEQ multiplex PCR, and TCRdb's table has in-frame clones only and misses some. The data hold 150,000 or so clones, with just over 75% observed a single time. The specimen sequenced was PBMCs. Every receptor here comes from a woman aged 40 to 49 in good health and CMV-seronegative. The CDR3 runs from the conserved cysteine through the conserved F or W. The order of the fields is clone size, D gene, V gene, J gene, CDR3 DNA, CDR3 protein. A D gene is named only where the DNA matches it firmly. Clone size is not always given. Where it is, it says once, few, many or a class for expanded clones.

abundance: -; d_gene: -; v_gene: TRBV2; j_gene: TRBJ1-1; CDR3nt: TGTGCCACACGGGGGGATGCCACTGAAGCTTTCTTT; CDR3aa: CATRGDATEAFF
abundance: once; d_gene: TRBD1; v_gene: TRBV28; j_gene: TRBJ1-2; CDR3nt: TGTGCCAGCAGTCTTCTCATGGGGACAGGTACCTTC; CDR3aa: CASSLLMGTGTF
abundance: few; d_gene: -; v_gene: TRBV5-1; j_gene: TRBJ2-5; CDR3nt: TGCGCCAGCACGGGGACCCAGTACTTC; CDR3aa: CASTGTQYF
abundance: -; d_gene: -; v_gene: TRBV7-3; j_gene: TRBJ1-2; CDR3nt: TGTGCCAGCAGCCTCGCGGGAGGCTATGGCTACACCTTC; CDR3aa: CASSLAGGYGYTF
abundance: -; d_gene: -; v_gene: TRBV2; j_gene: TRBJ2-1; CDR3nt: TGTGCCAGCAGTCAACAGTCTCTACAGGGTATTGAGCAGTTCTTC; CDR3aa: CASSQQSLQGIEQFF
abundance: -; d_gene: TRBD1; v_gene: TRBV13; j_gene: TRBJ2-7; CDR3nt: TGTGCCAGCAGCAGAGTGGGACAGGCCTCCTACGAGCAGTACTTC; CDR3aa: CASSRVGQASYEQYF
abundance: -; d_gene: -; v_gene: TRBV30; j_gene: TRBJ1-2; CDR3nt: TGTGCCTGGAGTGCGCCAAACAGCTACTATGGCTACACCTTC; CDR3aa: CAWSAPNSYYGYTF
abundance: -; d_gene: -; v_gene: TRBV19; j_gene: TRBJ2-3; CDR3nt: TGTGCCAGTAGTATGGGACTTACCGGGGCAGATACGCAGTATTTT; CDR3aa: CASSMGLTGADTQYF
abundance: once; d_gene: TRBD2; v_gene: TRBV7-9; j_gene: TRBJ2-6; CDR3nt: TGTGCCAGCAGCTTGGGACGGGGGGACTCTGGGGCCAACGTCCTGACTTTC; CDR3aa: CASSLGRGDSGANVLTF
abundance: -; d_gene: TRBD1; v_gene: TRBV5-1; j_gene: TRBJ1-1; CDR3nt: TGCGCCAGCAGCTTGGCCGACAGGGAGGACTCCATTGAAGCTTTCTTT; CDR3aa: CASSLADREDSIEAFF
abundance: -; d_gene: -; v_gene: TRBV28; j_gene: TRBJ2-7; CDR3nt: TGTGCCAGCAGTTTGAGAAGATCAGAGGGGCAGTACTTC; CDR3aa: CASSLRRSEGQYF
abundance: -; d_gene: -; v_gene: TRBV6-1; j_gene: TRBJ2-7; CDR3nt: TGTGCCAGCAGAGGAGGGACCGGACCCTACGAGCAGTACTTC; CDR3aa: CASRGGTGPYEQYF
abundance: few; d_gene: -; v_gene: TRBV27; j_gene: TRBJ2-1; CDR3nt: TGTGCCAGCATCCTACTAGCCCCTCCTAGGAATGAGCAGTTCTTC; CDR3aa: CASILLAPPRNEQFF
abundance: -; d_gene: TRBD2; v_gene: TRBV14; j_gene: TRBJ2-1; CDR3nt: TGTGCCAGCAGCCTACCCGGGACTAAAACGGGGCAGTTCTTC; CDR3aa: CASSLPGTKTGQFF
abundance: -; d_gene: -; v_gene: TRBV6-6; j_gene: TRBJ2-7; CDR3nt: TGTGCCGGAGGGAACACGGAGCAGTACTTC; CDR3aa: CAGGNTEQYF
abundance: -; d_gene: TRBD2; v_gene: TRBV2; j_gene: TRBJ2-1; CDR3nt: TGTGCCAGCAGAGCCGGGACTACACCGTACAATGAGCAGTTCTTC; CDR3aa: CASRAGTTPYNEQFF
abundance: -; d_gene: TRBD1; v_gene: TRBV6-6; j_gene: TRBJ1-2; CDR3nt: TGTGCCAGCACCTTAGGTCGACAGGGTAAAAGGGGCTACACCTTC; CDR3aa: CASTLGRQGKRGYTF
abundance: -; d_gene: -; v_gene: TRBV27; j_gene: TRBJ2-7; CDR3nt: TGTGCCAGCAGTTTATCTTCCGACATAGCGTCCTACGAGCAGTACTTC; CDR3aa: CASSLSSDIASYEQYF
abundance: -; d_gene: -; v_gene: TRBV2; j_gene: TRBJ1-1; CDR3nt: TGTGCCAGCAGTAACAGGCTGAACACTGAAGCTTTCTTT; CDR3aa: CASSNRLNTEAFF
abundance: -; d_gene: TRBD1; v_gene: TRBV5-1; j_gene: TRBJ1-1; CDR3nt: TGCGCCAGCAGGGGGACAGGGACTGAAGCTTTCTTT; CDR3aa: CASRGTGTEAFF
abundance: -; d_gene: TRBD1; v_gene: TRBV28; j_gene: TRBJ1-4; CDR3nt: TGTGCCAGCAGTTTTAGGACAGGGGACAGAAAACTGTTTTTT; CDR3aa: CASSFRTGDRKLFF
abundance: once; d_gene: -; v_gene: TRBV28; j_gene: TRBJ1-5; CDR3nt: TGTGCCAGCAGTTTAGTCGGGGGATTAGCGGGTCAGCCCCAGCATTTT; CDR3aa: CASSLVGGLAGQPQHF
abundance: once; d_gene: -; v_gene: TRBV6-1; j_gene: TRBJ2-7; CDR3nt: TGTGCCAGCAGTGATGGTAGTAGCCGAATGGAAGAGCAGTACTTC; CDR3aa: CASSDGSSRMEEQYF
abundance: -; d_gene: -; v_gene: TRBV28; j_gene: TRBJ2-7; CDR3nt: TGTGCCAGCAGTTCGAGCTCCTACGAGCAGTACTTC; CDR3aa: CASSSSSYEQYF
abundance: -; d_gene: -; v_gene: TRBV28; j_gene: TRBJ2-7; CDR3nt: TGTGCCAGCAGTTTAAGGGGAGAGCAGTACTTC; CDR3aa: CASSLRGEQYF
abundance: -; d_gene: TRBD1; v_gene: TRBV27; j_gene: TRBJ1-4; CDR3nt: TGTGCCAGCAGTTTATATCGGGGACAGGGTGCAACTAATGAAAAACTGTTTTTT; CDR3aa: CASSLYRGQGATNEKLFF
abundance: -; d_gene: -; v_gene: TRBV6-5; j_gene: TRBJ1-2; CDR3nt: TGTGCCAGCACGAGGCGCCCTGACTATGGCTACACCTTC; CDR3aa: CASTRRPDYGYTF
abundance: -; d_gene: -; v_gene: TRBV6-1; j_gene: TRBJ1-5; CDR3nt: TGTGCCAGCAGCGCAGGGGTGCCGAGCAATCAGCCCCAGCATTTT; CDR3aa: CASSAGVPSNQPQHF
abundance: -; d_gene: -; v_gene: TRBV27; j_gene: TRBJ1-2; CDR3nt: TGTGCCAGCAGTCCCCACGACAGTTATGGCTACACCTTC; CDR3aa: CASSPHDSYGYTF
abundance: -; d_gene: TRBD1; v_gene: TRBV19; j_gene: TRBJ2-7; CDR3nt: TGTGCCAGTAGTACCCGGAAATTGAGGGGGCCTTTCTCCTACGAGCAGTACTTC; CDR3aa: CASSTRKLRGPFSYEQYF
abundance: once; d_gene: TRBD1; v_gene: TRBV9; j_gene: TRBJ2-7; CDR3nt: TGTGCCAGCAGCGCCGGGACAGGGAAGGGTCGGCACGAGCAGTACTTC; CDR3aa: CASSAGTGKGRHEQYF
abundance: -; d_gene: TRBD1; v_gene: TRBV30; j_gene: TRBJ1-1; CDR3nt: TGTGCCTGGATGAGGTATCAGGGGGACACTGAAGCTTTCTTT; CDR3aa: CAWMRYQGDTEAFF
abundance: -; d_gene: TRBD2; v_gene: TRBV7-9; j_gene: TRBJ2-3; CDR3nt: TGTGCCAGCAGCTTAGTTGGGGCGGGAGGGAGGACAGATACGCAGTATTTT; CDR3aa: CASSLVGAGGRTDTQYF
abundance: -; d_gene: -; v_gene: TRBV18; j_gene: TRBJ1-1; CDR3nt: TGTGCCAGCTCGGACGAACAGGGAGCAAACACTGAAGCTTTCTTT; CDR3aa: CASSDEQGANTEAFF
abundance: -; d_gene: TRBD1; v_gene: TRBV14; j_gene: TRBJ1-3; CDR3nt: TGTGCCAGCAGCCAGGGAGGTACCGGGACAGCTGGAAACACCATATATTTT; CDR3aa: CASSQGGTGTAGNTIYF
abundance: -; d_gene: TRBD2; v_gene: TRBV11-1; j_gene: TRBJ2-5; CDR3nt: TGTGCCAGCAGCTACGGGGAGACTAGCGGAGGAGGAGAGACCCAGTACTTC; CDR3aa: CASSYGETSGGGETQYF
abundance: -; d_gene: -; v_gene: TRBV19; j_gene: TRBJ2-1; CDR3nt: TGTGCCAGTAGTCCAGTCCCCCGGGGTGAGCAGTTCTTC; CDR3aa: CASSPVPRGEQFF
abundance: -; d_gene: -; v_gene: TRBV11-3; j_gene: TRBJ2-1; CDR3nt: TGTGCCAGCAGCCCTCGTCCCCGGGCGGGGCAGTTCTTC; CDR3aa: CASSPRPRAGQFF
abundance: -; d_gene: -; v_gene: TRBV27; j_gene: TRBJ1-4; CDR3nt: TGTGCCAGCAGTTTTAACCCGCCAGGGCCCCAAGAAAAACTGTTTTTT; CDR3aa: CASSFNPPGPQEKLFF
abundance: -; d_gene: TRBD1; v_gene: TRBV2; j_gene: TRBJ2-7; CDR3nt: TGTGCCAGCAAAGGGACAGGGAACTCCTACGAGCAGTACTTC; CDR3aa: CASKGTGNSYEQYF
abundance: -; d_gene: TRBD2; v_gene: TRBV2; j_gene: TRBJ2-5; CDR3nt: TGTGCCAGCAGACAGAGCCTTGGACTAGCGGGAGGGCAAGAGACCCAGTACTTC; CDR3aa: CASRQSLGLAGGQETQYF
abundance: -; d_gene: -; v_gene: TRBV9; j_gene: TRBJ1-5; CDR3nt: TGTGCCAGCAGTTCAGGGGTTTTAAGCAATCAGCCCCAGCATTTT; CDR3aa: CASSSGVLSNQPQHF
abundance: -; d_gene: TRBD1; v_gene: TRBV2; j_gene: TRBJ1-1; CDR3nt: TGTGCCAGCAGAGCTCGACAGGGGATGAACACTGAAGCTTTCTTT; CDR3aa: CASRARQGMNTEAFF
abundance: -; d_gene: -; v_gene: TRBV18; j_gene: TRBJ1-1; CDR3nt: TGTGCCAGCTCACCCTTACAGGGCGAAGACACTGAAGCTTTCTTT; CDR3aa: CASSPLQGEDTEAFF
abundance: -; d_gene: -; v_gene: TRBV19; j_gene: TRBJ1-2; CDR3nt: TGTGCCAGTAGTATAGAAAGGGGCAGGGGCTACACCTTC; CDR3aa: CASSIERGRGYTF
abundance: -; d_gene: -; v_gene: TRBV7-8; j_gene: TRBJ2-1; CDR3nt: TGTGCCAGCAGCTCCCCGTCATTGCAGGGGGGCCACAATGAGCAGTTCTTC; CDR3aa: CASSSPSLQGGHNEQFF
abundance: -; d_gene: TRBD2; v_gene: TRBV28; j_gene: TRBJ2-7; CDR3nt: TGTGCCAGCAGCCGCGCTAGCGGGATGCAGTACTTC; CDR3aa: CASSRASGMQYF
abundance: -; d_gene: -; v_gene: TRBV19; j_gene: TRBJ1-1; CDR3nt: TGTGCCAGTGGGAGCACTGAAGCTTTCTTT; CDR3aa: CASGSTEAFF
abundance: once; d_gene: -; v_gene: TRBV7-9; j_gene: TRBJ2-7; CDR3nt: TGTGCCAGCAGCCCTAGTGGGGGGACGGACGAGCAGTACTTC; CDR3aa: CASSPSGGTDEQYF
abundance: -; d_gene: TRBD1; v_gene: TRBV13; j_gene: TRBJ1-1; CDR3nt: TGTGCCAGCAGCTTAAGGGGGCGACACACTGAAGCTTTCTTT; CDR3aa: CASSLRGRHTEAFF
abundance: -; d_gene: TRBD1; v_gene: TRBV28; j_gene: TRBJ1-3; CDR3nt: TGTGCCAGCCGACAGGGGGGCTCTGGAAACACCATATATTTT; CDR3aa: CASRQGGSGNTIYF
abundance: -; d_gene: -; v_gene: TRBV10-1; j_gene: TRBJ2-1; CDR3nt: TGCGCCAGCAGTGAGCCCTGGGGCGGGATTAATGAGCAGTTCTTC; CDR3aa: CASSEPWGGINEQFF
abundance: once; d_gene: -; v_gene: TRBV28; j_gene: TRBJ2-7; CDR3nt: TGTGCCAGCATCCAGACTGGCGTCGAGCAGTACTTC; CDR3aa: CASIQTGVEQYF
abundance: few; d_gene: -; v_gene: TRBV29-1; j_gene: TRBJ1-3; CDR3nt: TGCAGCGTTGAAGATGAGGAGGACACCATATATTTT; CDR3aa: CSVEDEEDTIYF
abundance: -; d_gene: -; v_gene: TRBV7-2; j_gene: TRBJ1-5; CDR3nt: TGTGCCAGCAGCTTAGCCCCGGGTTATCAGCCCCAGCATTTT; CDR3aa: CASSLAPGYQPQHF
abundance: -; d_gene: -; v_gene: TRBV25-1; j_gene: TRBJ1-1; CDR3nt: TGTGCCAGCAGTGTCGGGGTTCCCACTGAAGCTTTCTTT; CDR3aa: CASSVGVPTEAFF
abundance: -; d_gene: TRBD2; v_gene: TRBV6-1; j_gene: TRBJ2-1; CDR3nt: TGTGCCAGCAGTGCACAAAAAGGACTAGCGGGATTGTGGGTTGAGCAGTTCTTC; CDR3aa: CASSAQKGLAGLWVEQFF
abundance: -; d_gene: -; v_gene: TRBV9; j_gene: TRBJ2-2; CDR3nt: TGTGCCAGCAGCCTATCCAGGGTGGCCGGGGAGCTGTTTTTT; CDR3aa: CASSLSRVAGELFF
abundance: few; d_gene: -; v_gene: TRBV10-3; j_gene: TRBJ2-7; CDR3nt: TGTGCCATCAGATCCGAACTAGGGACCTACGAGCAGTACTTC; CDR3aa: CAIRSELGTYEQYF
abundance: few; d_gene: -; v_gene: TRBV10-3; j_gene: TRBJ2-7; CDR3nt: TGTGCCATCACCCCGACGGGGTCGCGCGGTGACGAGCAGTACTTC; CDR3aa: CAITPTGSRGDEQYF